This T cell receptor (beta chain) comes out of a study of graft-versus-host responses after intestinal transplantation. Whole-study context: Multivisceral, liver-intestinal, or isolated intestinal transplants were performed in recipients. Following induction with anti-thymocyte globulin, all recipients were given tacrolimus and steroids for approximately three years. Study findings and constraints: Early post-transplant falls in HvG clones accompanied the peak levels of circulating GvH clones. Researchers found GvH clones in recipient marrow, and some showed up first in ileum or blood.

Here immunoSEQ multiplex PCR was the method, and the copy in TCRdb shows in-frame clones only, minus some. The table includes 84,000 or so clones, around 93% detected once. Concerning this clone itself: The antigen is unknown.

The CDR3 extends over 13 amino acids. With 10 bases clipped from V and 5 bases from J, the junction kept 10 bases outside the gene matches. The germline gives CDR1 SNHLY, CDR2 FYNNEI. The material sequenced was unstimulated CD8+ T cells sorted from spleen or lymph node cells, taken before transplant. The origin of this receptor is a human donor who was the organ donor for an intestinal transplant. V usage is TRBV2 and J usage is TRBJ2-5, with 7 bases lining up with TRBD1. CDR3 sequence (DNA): TGTGCCACCGACAGGGATGAGTCCGAGACCCAGTACTTC. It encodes CATDRDESETQYF.